One sample yielded the 28 T cell receptor beta chains listed below, sequenced in a study of response to subunit inactivated influenza vaccine. TCRdb reanalysed the RT-PCR reads using MiXCR and keeps one entry per CDR3 protein. The top ten clones hold 13% of a sample with 400,000 to 650,000 distinct CDR3 sequences, 7.2% of them seen once. The sample was PBMCs from blood, taken around 25 months after vaccination. The receptors derive from a man between 50 and 75 years old who received an inactivated influenza vaccine.

This clonotype was detected ten times or more. J is TRBJ1-6 and V is TRBV3-1; 8 bases are a match to TRBD1. Trimming took 3 bases from V and 7 from J; bases not matched to a gene: 2. Germline loops: CDR1 LGHDT, CDR2 YNNKEL (reference sequence). The length of the CDR3 is 14 residues. Here the CDR3 DNA reads TGTGCCAGCAGCCAGGGGACAGGAAATTCACCCCTCCACTTT. This translates into CASSQGTGNSPLHF.

The chain recombines TRBV3-1 with TRBJ1-2; D is uncertain. V lost 1 base and J 4 bases, leaving 10 bases between the germline ends. The CDR3 is 14 residues long. Looked up from germline, CDR1 is LGHDT and CDR2 is YNNKEL (reference sequence). The chain's CDR3 is CASSQVGVGYGYTF. CDR3 in DNA: TGTGCCAGCAGCCAAGTCGGGGTTGGCTATGGCTACACCTTC.

The chain couples TRBV10-3 to TRBJ2-3, with 12 nucleotides matching TRBD2. The CDR3 has 16 residues. Looked up from germline, CDR1 is ENHRY and CDR2 is SYGVKD. The J segment lost 0 bases and the V segment lost 4 bases, leaving 2 bases of the junction unmatched. The CDR3 DNA follows: TGTGCCATCAGTGGCGGACTAGCGGGGAGCACAGATACGCAGTATTTT. Translated, it gives CAISGGLAGSTDTQYF.

The V and J genes are TRBV6-2 or TRBV6-3 and TRBJ1-2, with 7 bases identical to TRBD1. The V gene end was trimmed by 8 bases and the J gene end by 7 bases; junction bases not matched to a gene: 10. The CDR3 has 13 amino acids. Germline CDR1 and CDR2: MNHEY and SVGEGT. The CDR3 nucleotides read TGTGCCAGCGACGGGACAGCCGTTGGTGGCTACACCTTC. This sequence encodes CASDGTAVGGYTF.

The V call is TRBV20-1, the J call TRBJ2-5; D perhaps matches TRBD2 (6 bases). Germline V gene lookup returns CDR1 DFQATT and CDR2 SNEGSKA (reference sequence). This CDR3 is built from 12 residues. Between the trimmed V and J ends, which lost 3 bases and 5 bases, there was a span of 10 bases. The CDR3 spells CSASGSRETQYF. Here the CDR3 DNA reads TGCAGTGCTAGCGGGAGTCGGGAGACCCAGTACTTC.

CDR3 sequence (DNA): TGTGCCAGCAGTTACCCCCTACGGGGACAGGGAGTTCCGACTTTC. It specifies CASSYPLRGQGVPTF. This chain uses TRBV6-5 with TRBJ2-6; 9 bases fit TRBD1. Germline loops: CDR1 MNHEY, CDR2 SVGAGI. This CDR3 region has 15 residues. The V segment lost 2 bases and the J segment 18 bases; nucleotides outside the gene matches: 14.

The sample holds a few counts of this clonotype. This chain links TRBV27 with TRBJ2-7; a weak D match, TRBD1 (6 bases). V was shortened by 2 bases and J by 5 bases, with 13 bases between the two germline ends. This CDR3 region has 14 residues. The germline V gene encodes CDR1 MNHEY and CDR2 SMNVEV (reference sequence). CDR3 amino acids: CASSLIRGTHEQYF. CDR3 DNA sequence: TGTGCCAGCAGTTTAATCAGGGGTACCCACGAGCAGTACTTC.

The sample holds a few counts of this clonotype. V and J are TRBV20-1 and TRBJ2-2, with 11 bases matching TRBD2. CDR1 and CDR2 from the germline V gene are DFQATT and SNEGSKA (reference sequence). V was pared by 4 bases and J by 6 bases, with 7 bases of the junction left unmatched. The CDR3 is 15 amino acids. The CDR3 coding sequence is TGCAGTGCTAAGAGCCTTAGCGGGAGGGCCGGGGAGCTGTTTTTT. Translated: CSAKSLSGRAGELFF.

In this sample, this clonotype turned up many times. The chain carries TRBV29-1 and TRBJ1-1, with D tentatively TRBD1 (5 bases). V shed 4 bases and J shed 6 bases, with 15 bases lying between them. Germline loops: CDR1 SQVTM, CDR2 ANQGSEA. The CDR3 has 13 residues. CDR3 bases: TGCAGCGTTGCAGTGGGGGAAAACGCTGAAGCTTTCTTT. Amino acid sequence: CSVAVGENAEAFF. The whole variable domain, remainder taken from reference TRBV29-1 and TRBJ1-1, is SAVISQKPSRDICQRGTSLTIQCQVDSQVTMMFWYRQQPGQSLTLIATANQGSEATYESGFVIDKFPISRPNLTFSTLTVSNMSPEDSSIYLCSVAVGENAEAFFGQGTRLTVV.

Details on this clonotype: A much bigger clone sits one base away, suggesting this may be a read error. The V call is TRBV9, the J call TRBJ2-1, with a possible D match to TRBD2 (6 bases). The V end was cut by 0 bases, the J end by 4 bases, with 11 bases between. Germline V gives CDR1 SGDLS, CDR2 YYNGEE. The CDR3 runs to 15 residues. For the CDR3, the DNA is TGTGCCAGCAGCGTAGGGAGTAGCGGTTACAATGAGCAGTTCTTC. The encoded protein is CASSVGSSGYNEQFF. Complete variable domain (other parts from reference TRBV9 and TRBJ2-1): DSGVTQTPKHLITATGQRVTLRCSPRSGDLSVYWYQQSLDQGLQFLIQYYNGEERAKGNILERFSAQQFPDLHSELNLSSLELGDSALYFCASSVGSSGYNEQFFGPGTRLTVL.

The chain uses TRBV12-3 or TRBV12-4 and TRBJ2-4, with 12 bases that match TRBD2. V lost 10 bases and J lost 1; bases outside the gene matches: 14. This CDR3 region has 18 residues. The CDR3 here is CATSSGRARYAAKNIQYF. CDR3 bases: TGTGCCACCTCTAGCGGGAGGGCCCGATATGCGGCCAAAAACATTCAGTACTTC.

This clonotype was seen more than once but under ten times. The chain joins TRBV20-1 to TRBJ2-1; 7 bases are shared with TRBD2. Losses at the gene ends were 1 base for V and 6 bases for J; bases not matched to a gene: 0. This CDR3 is built from 12 residues. Germline assignment: CDR1 DFQATT and CDR2 SNEGSKA (reference sequence). The CDR3 loop is CSARGGSNEQFF. For the CDR3, the DNA is TGCAGTGCTAGAGGCGGGAGCAATGAGCAGTTCTTC.

The CDR3 DNA reads TGCAGTGCTAGAGAACGGGACAGATTCTCCTACAATGAGCAGTTCTTC. Its protein product is CSARERDRFSYNEQFF. The V call is TRBV20-1, the J call TRBJ2-1, with 7 bases aligning to TRBD1. The ends lost 0 bases at V and 0 bases at J; junction bases unmatched: 5. The germline gives CDR1 DFQATT, CDR2 SNEGSKA (reference sequence). The CDR3 is 16 amino acids.

This clonotype occurred many times. This sequence joins TRBV21-1 and TRBJ2-3; TRBD2 reflects the table's D call only, with no check against the DNA. TRBV21-1 is marked as a pseudogene. There are 15 residues in the CDR3. In nucleotides, the CDR3 is TGTGCGGTCTGGGGTAGCGGGAGGGCCTTAGATACGCAGTATTTT. Its protein is CAVWGSGRALDTQYF.

V usage is TRBV12-3 or TRBV12-4 and J usage is TRBJ2-1; 7 bases map to TRBD2. J was trimmed by 3 bases and V by 4 bases; bases with no gene match: 6. The CDR3 consists of 15 residues. CDR3 sequence: CASSSRGGGYNEQFF. The CDR3 coding sequence is TGTGCCAGCAGTTCGAGGGGCGGGGGCTACAATGAGCAGTTCTTC.

This chain joins TRBV2 and TRBJ2-5; D gene unclear. The CDR3 consists of 14 residues. The germline gives CDR1 SNHLY, CDR2 FYNNEI. V lost 6 bases to trimming and J lost 3 bases, with 14 bases between them. Here the CDR3 reads CASRIDSSEETQYF. DNA for the CDR3: TGTGCCAGCAGGATCGACTCATCCGAAGAGACCCAGTACTTC.

The V and J genes are TRBV10-3 and TRBJ2-5; a possible D gene is TRBD2 (5 bases). V lost 6 bases and J 2 bases, leaving 7 bases between the germline ends. This CDR3 region has 12 residues. Germline CDR1 reads ENHRY; CDR2 reads SYGVKD. The CDR3 coding sequence is TGTGCCATCAGGTCGGGGCAAGAGACCCAGTACTTC. It translates to CAIRSGQETQYF.

This clonotype showed up just a few times. The chain joins TRBV3-1 to TRBJ2-3; 10 positions match TRBD2. The V segment lost 4 bases and the J segment 3 bases; nucleotides outside the gene matches: 4. The CDR3 loop spans 15 amino acids. The germline CDR1 and CDR2 sequences are LGHDT and YNNKEL (reference sequence). CDR3 region: CASSRGLAVTDTQYF. For the CDR3, the DNA is TGTGCCAGCAGCCGAGGACTAGCGGTTACAGATACGCAGTATTTT.

This sequence joins TRBV5-1 and TRBJ1-6; tentatively, D is TRBD1 (6 bases). Germline CDR1 is SGHRS and CDR2 is YFSETQ. The CDR3 contains 15 residues. Trimming shortened V by 0 bases and J by 6 bases, and 10 bases separated the two germline ends. The CDR3 protein is CASSLGQARNSPLHF. As DNA, the CDR3 is TGCGCCAGCAGCTTGGGACAGGCACGTAATTCACCCCTCCACTTT.

As regards this clonotype: With a much larger clone just one base away, this may be a read error. The chain recombines TRBV12-3 or TRBV12-4 with TRBJ2-1; 8 positions agree with TRBD1. The CDR3 runs 17 residues. CDR3 coding DNA: TGTGGCAGCAGCCAAATGGGGGTCAGGGGGCATAGCAATGAGCAGTTCTTC. Translation gives CGSSQMGVRGHSNEQFF.

The chain combines TRBV5-1 with TRBJ2-5; 14 positions agree with TRBD2. The CDR3 covers 18 residues. Germline values: CDR1 SGHRS, CDR2 YFSETQ. V lost 4 bases, J lost 5 bases, and 13 bases stayed unmatched. DNA of the CDR3: TGCGCCAGCAGCCCGGGACTAGCGGGGGCCCGAGAGGTGGAGACCCAGTACTTC. This encodes CASSPGLAGAREVETQYF.

This clonotype was seen only a few times. The chain has TRBV15 and TRBJ1-4, with D unresolved. Germline V gene lookup returns CDR1 LNHNV and CDR2 YYDKDF (reference sequence). Trimming stripped 1 base from V and 8 bases from J, with 14 bases between. The CDR3 has 15 amino acids. The CDR3 DNA reads as TGTGCCACCAGCAGAGGGCACCCCAAGGCCGAAAAACTGTTTTTT. This gives the protein CATSRGHPKAEKLFF.

The genes are TRBV6-1 and TRBJ2-3; possibly TRBD2 for D (6 bases). Germline assignment: CDR1 MNHNS and CDR2 SASEGT. The CDR3 contains 13 residues. Trimming removed 5 bases from V and 6 bases from J, with 12 bases in between. The CDR3 loop reads CASSTQAGDTQYF. The CDR3 DNA reads as TGTGCCAGCAGTACACAGGCGGGGGATACGCAGTATTTT.

Ten or more counts support this clonotype. The V call is TRBV19, the J call TRBJ2-3; D not certain. Trimming shortened V by 6 bases and J by 3 bases, and 16 bases separated the two germline ends. CDR3 size: 15 residues. Looked up from germline, CDR1 is LNHDA and CDR2 is SQIVND (reference sequence). CDR3 sequence: CASRPRTPSTDTQYF. The CDR3 DNA follows: TGTGCCAGTAGACCCCGAACCCCCTCTACAGATACGCAGTATTTT. The full variable domain, with the rest looked up from reference TRBV19 and TRBJ2-3, is DGGITQSPKYLFRKEGQNVTLSCEQNLNHDAMYWYRQDPGQGLRLIYYSQIVNDFQKGDIAEGYSVSREKKESFPLTVTSAQKNPTAFYLCASRPRTPSTDTQYFGPGTRLTVL.

The rearrangement joins TRBV5-1 to TRBJ2-5, with 10 positions matching TRBD2. Germline V gene sequence: CDR1 SGHRS, CDR2 YFSETQ. Unmatched junction bases numbered 7, after V lost 4 bases and J lost 1 base. CDR3 length equals 16 residues. CDR3 sequence: CASSPGSSGSQETQYF. In DNA form, the CDR3 reads TGCGCCAGCAGCCCCGGTTCTAGCGGGAGCCAAGAGACCCAGTACTTC.

J is TRBJ2-5 and V is TRBV10-3, with 11 bases fitting TRBD2. V lost 3 bases, J lost 1 base, and 1 base stayed unmatched. Per the germline V gene, CDR1 is ENHRY and CDR2 is SYGVKD. This CDR3 region has 15 residues. For the CDR3, the DNA is TGTGCCATCAGTGACCTAGCGGGGGGCCAAGAGACCCAGTACTTC. It specifies CAISDLAGGQETQYF.

There are many counts of this clonotype. The chain recombines TRBV5-1 with TRBJ2-5; no firm D call. CDR1 is SGHRS, CDR2 YFSETQ, per germline. The CDR3 consists of 11 residues. V was shortened by 4 bases and J by 2 bases, with 3 bases between the two germline ends. The CDR3 nucleotides are TGCGCCAGCAGCGCACAAGAGACCCAGTACTTC. Translating it yields CASSAQETQYF. The full variable domain, in which reference TRBV5-1 and TRBJ2-5 provide the parts outside the CDR3, is KAGVTQTPRYLIKTRGQQVTLSCSPISGHRSVSWYQQTPGQGLQFLFEYFSETQRNKGNFPGRFSGRQFSNSRSEMNVSTLELGDSALYLCASSAQETQYFGPGTRLLVL.

The chain uses TRBV10-2 and TRBJ2-2; D gene unclear. The CDR3 spans 11 residues. Trimming cost V 8 bases and J 3 bases, with 4 bases left between them. CDR1 is WSHSY, CDR2 SAAADI, per germline. The CDR3 DNA reads TGCGCCAGCCAGGACACCGGGGAGCTGTTTTTT. This encodes CASQDTGELFF.